This entry features one TCR beta chain sequence. Its antigen is unknown. Unfractionated whole blood yielded total RNA, and T cells were not sorted. The data were obtained in a study of monozygotic twins with inflammatory bowel disease. Findings of the study overall: Versus healthy twins, IBD patients showed fewer clonotypes shared with others, especially with disease activity.

The template-switching step introduced UMIs that carried a 6-nucleotide sample barcode. Reanalyzing the 5' RACE reads, TCRdb keeps one entry per CDR3 protein, without DNA. In total, the table holds 300,000 to 400,000 distinct CDR3 sequences. This CDR3 is built from 16 residues. Germline lookup yields CDR1 SGHRS and CDR2 YFSETQ. The TCR originated in a human donor with ulcerative colitis or Crohn's disease, or a healthy co-twin of an affected twin (not recorded which). This sequence joins TRBV5-1 and TRBJ2-1; with no DNA, the TCRdb D assignment of TRBD1 cannot be verified. Material for sequencing was blood. CDR3 in amino acids: CASSPGTAFPYNEQFF.